This T cell receptor (beta chain) emerged from a study of T cells expressing NK-cell markers. Overall study: It was from sorted CD3+CD56+NKG2C+, CD3+CD56+NKG2C- and CD3+CD56-NKG2C+ T cells that TCR beta repertoires came.

On this clonotype itself: Its cognate antigen is unknown.

The TCR beta cDNA came from 5'RACE template switching with UMIs. TCRdb reworked the 5' RACE reads into one entry per CDR3 protein, no DNA. This sample lists about 260,000 distinct CDR3 sequences; its ten largest clones have around 4.2%. Findings and caveats of the study: Topping the CD3+CD56-NKG2C+ fraction as well were these clonotypes, in four donors. The study found dominant NKG2C+ clonotypes at about 1.0-8% of CD8+ T cells in six donors.

Germline V gene sequence: CDR1 DFQATT, CDR2 SNEGSKA (reference sequence). The CDR3 has 16 residues. The V gene is TRBV20-1, the J gene TRBJ2-2; no DNA is available, so the TRBD1 call from TCRdb remains unchecked. This clonotype was obtained from a woman between 18 and 75 years old in good health. The sample taken for sequencing was blood T cells: a sorted CD56 or NKG2C T cell subset, CD4+ or CD8+ T cells, or bulk PBMC T cells (not recorded which). This CDR3 reads CSARNRGGGFTGELFF.